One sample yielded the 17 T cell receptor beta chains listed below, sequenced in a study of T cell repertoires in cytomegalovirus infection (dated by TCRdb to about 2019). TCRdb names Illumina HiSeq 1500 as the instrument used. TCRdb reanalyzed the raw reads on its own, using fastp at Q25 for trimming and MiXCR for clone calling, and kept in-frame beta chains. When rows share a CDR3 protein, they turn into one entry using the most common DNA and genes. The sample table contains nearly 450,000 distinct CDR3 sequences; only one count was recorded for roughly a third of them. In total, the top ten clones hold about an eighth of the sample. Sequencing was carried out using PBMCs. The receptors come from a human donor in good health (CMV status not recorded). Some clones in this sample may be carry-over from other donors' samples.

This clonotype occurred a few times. The CDR3 DNA reads TGCAGTGCGCACTCACCGGGACAGAACTATGGCTACACCTTC. Translated, it gives CSAHSPGQNYGYTF. The rearrangement uses TRBV20-1 and TRBJ1-2; 7 bases align to TRBD1. Germline V CDR1 and CDR2: DFQATT, SNEGSKA (reference sequence). This CDR3 contains 14 residues. V lost 6 bases to trimming and J lost 2 bases; unmatched junction nucleotides: 9.

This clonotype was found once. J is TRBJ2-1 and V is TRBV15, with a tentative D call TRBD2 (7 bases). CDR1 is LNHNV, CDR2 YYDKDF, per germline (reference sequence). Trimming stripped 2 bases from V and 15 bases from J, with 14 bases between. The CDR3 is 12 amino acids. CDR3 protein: CATSRTSGEGFF. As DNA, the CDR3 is TGTGCCACCAGCAGAACTTCAGGGGAGGGGTTCTTC.

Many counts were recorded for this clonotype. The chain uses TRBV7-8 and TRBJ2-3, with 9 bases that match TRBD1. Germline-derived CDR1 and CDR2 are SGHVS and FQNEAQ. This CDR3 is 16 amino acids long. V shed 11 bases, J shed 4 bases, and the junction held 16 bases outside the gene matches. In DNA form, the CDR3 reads TGTGCCGCGAGTGAATATTCGGGACAGGGCCCAGATACGCAGTATTTT. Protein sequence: CAASEYSGQGPDTQYF.

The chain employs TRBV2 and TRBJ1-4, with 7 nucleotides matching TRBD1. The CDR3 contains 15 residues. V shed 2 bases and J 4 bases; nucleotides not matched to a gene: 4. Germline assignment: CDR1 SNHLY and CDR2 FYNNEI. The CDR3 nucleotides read TGTGCCAGCAGTGAACCGGGACAGAGTAATGAAAAACTGTTTTTT. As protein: CASSEPGQSNEKLFF.

The CDR3 DNA sequence: TGTGCCAGCAGTTACGGGGCCCCTGGAGCCGGGGAGCTGTTTTTT. Translating gives CASSYGAPGAGELFF. J is TRBJ2-2 and V is TRBV6-2 or TRBV6-3, with D perhaps matching TRBD1 (5 bases). The V gene's germline CDR1 is MNHEY and CDR2 SVGEGT. V lost 2 bases, J lost 6 bases, and 13 bases lay in between. This CDR3 contains 15 residues.

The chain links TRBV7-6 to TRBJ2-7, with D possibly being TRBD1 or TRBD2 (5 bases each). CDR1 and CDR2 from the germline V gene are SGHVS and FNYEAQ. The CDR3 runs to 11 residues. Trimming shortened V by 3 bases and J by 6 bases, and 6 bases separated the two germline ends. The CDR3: CASSFGAEQYF. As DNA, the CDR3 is TGTGCCAGCAGCTTCGGGGCCGAGCAGTACTTC.

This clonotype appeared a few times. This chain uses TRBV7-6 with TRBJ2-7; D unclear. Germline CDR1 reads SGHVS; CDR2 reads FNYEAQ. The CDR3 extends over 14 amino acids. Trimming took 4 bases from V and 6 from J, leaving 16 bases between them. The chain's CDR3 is CASSSTESMSEQYF. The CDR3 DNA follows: TGTGCCAGCAGCTCGACTGAAAGTATGTCCGAGCAGTACTTC.

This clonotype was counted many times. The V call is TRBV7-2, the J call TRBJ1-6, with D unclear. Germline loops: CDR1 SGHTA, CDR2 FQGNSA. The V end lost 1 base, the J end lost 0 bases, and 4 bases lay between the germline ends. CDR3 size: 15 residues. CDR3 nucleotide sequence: TGTGCCAGCAGCTTAGATCCCTCCTATAATTCACCCCTCCACTTT. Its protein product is CASSLDPSYNSPLHF.

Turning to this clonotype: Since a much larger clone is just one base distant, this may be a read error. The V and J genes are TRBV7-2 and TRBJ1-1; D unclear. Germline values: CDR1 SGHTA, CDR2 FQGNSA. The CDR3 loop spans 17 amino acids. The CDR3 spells CARSSFREGMMNTEAFF. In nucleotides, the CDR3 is TGTGCCAGAAGCTCATTCCGAGAGGGTATGATGAACACTGAAGCTTTCTTT. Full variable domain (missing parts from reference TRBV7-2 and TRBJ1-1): GAGVSQSPSNKVTEKGKDVELRCDPISGHTALYWYRQSLGQGLEFLIYFQGNSAPDKSGLPSDRFSAERTGGSVSTLTIQRTQQEDSAVYLCARSSFREGMMNTEAFFGQGTRLTVV.

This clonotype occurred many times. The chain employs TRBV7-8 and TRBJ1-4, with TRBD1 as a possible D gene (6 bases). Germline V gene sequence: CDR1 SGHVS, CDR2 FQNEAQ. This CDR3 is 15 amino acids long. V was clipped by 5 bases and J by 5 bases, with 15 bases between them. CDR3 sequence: CASSRKQGSNEKLFF. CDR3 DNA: TGTGCCAGCAGCCGGAAACAGGGATCAAATGAAAAACTGTTTTTT.

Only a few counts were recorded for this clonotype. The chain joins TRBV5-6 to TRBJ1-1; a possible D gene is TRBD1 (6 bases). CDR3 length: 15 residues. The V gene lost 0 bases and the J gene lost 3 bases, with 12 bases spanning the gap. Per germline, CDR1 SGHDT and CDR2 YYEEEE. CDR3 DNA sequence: TGTGCCAGCAGCTTGGTCGTGTCAGGGGACACTGAAGCTTTCTTT. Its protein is CASSLVVSGDTEAFF.

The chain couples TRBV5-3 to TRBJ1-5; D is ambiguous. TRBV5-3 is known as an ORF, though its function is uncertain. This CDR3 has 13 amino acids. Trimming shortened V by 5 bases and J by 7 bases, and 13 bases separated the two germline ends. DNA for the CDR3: TGTGCCAGAAGTTCGGTTCCGGGCCAGCCCCAGCATTTT. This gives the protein CARSSVPGQPQHF.

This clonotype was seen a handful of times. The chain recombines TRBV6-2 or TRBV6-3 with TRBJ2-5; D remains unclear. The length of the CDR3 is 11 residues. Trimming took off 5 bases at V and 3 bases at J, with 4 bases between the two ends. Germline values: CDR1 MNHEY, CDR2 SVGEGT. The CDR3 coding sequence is TGTGCCAGCAGTCACGAAGAGACCCAGTACTTC. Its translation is CASSHEETQYF.

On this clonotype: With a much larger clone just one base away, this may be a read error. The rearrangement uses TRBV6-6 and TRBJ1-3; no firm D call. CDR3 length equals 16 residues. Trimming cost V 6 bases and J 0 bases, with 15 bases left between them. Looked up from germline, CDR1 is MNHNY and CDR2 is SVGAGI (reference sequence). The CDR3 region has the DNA TGTGCCAGCAGGTCCCCGGACGGCAACTCTGGAAACACCATATATTTT. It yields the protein CASRSPDGNSGNTIYF.

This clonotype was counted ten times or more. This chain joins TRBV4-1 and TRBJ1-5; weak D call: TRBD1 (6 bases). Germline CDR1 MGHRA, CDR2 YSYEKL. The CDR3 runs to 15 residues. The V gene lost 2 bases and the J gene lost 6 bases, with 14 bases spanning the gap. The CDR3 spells CASSQRLGAGQPQHF. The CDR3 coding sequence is TGCGCCAGCAGCCAAAGATTGGGGGCCGGTCAGCCCCAGCATTTT.

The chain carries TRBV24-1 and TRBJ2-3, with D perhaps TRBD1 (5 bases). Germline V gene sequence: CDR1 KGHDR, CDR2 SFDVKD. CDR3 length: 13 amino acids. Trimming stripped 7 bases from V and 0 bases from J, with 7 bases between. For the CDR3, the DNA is TGTGCCACCAGGGACACCAGCACAGATACGCAGTATTTT. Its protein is CATRDTSTDTQYF.

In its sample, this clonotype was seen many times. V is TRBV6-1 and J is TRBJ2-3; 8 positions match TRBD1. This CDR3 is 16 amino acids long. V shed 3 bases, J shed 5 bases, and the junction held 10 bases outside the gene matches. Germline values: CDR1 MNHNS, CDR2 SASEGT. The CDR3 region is CASSDGQGVFEDTQYF. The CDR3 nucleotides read TGTGCCAGCAGTGACGGACAGGGTGTCTTTGAAGATACGCAGTATTTT.